The clone carrying this T cell receptor (beta chain) was counted between two and nine times. What it binds is unknown. PCR involved 60 Vbeta and 13 Jbeta primers. TCRdb keeps only in-frame clones here, not all; method: immunoSEQ multiplex PCR. The sample contains about 67,000 clones, approximately 67% of which appear only once. This entry belongs to a study of cytomegalovirus exposure and HLA in healthy donors. Study observations and caveats: In an earlier analysis, about 87% or about 30%: the productive usage of most TCR beta V segments. A later analysis reportedly found that, within productive TCRs, an Asian-associated ancestry cluster had fewer N-insertions than the mean observed across the approximately 670 donors.

The germline V gene encodes CDR1 KGHSH and CDR2 LQKENI. Trimming removed 2 bases from V and 5 bases from J, with 7 bases in between. The CDR3 contains 13 residues. V gene TRBV18 combines with J gene TRBJ1-5; no reliable D call. Specimen: PBMCs. The clonotype originates from a woman in her thirties in good health and CMV-seronegative. The CDR3 loop reads CASSPGSDQPQHF. The CDR3 nucleotides are TGTGCCAGCTCACCAGGCTCAGATCAGCCCCAGCATTTT.